Below, 19 T cell receptor beta chains from the same sample are listed, as sequenced in a study of blood T cell repertoires in COVID-19. TCRdb's copy holds only in-frame clones and misses some; the assay was immunoSEQ multiplex PCR. Among about 250,000 clones, approximately 84% were seen once, and the ten largest hold 4.4%. The sequencing input was peripheral blood. The receptors derive from a man in his fifties with active or convalescent COVID-19.

The V and J genes are TRBV5-1 and TRBJ1-3, with a possible D match to TRBD1 (6 bases). The V end was cut by 4 bases, the J end by 6 bases, with 14 bases between. The CDR3 covers 14 residues. Germline assignment: CDR1 SGHRS and CDR2 YFSETQ. In DNA form, the CDR3 reads TGCGCCAGCAGCCCAGGGACAACCCCAAACACCATATATTTT. Translated, it gives CASSPGTTPNTIYF.

This clone has a count of ten or more. The chain has TRBV4-3 and TRBJ2-2; TRBD2 agrees at 11 bases. The trim removed 3 bases at V and 10 bases at J, leaving 10 bases unmatched. The CDR3 extends over 16 amino acids. CDR1 LGHNA and CDR2 YSLEER come from the germline V gene. As DNA, the CDR3 is TGCGCCAGCAGCCATGATGCCCTAGCGGGGGGTGTGGAGCTGTTTTTT. As protein: CASSHDALAGGVELFF.

V usage is TRBV12-3 or TRBV12-4 and J usage is TRBJ1-1; D call uncertain. V lost 3 bases and J 1 base, leaving 6 bases between the germline ends. The CDR3 runs to 13 residues. The CDR3 nucleotides are TGTGCCAGCAGTTTCGACAAGAACACTGAAGCTTTCTTT. Amino acids: CASSFDKNTEAFF.

The gene calls are TRBV3-1 (or the pseudogene TRBV3-2) and TRBJ1-4; 12 nucleotides agree with TRBD1. The CDR3 consists of 16 residues. Looked up from germline, CDR1 is LGHDT and CDR2 is YNNKEL (reference sequence). The J segment lost 8 bases and the V segment lost 4 bases, leaving 8 bases of the junction unmatched. The CDR3 loop is CASSPYGGTGGEKLFF. In DNA, the CDR3 is TGTGCCAGCAGCCCCTACGGAGGGACAGGGGGCGAAAAACTGTTTTTT.

The V call is TRBV7-3, the J call TRBJ2-1; D may be TRBD2 (6 bases). The CDR3 spans 17 residues. The germline V gene encodes CDR1 SGHTA and CDR2 FQGTGA. V shed 1 base and J shed 2 bases, with 15 bases lying between them. The CDR3 loop is CASSLRSASGAYNEQFF. The CDR3 DNA sequence: TGTGCCAGCAGCTTAAGATCCGCCTCGGGGGCCTACAATGAGCAGTTCTTC.

This chain joins TRBV6-5 and TRBJ1-2; 9 nucleotides match TRBD1. The V segment lost 6 bases and the J segment 4 bases; nucleotides outside the gene matches: 9. Germline loops: CDR1 MNHEY, CDR2 SVGAGI. The CDR3 is 15 residues long. The CDR3 nucleotides are TGTGCCAGCAGGGCCACAGGGGGCTTAGGCTATGGCTACACCTTC. Its protein product is CASRATGGLGYGYTF.

The chain is built from TRBV6-5 and TRBJ1-5, with D maybe TRBD1 (6 bases). Germline V gene data show CDR1 as MNHEY and CDR2 as SVGAGI. V was clipped by 8 bases and J by 2 bases, with 13 bases between them. This CDR3 has 14 amino acids. The CDR3 region is CASQGREGNQPQHF. CDR3 bases: TGTGCCAGCCAGGGGAGGGAAGGCAATCAGCCCCAGCATTTT.

This clone appeared once. The rearrangement uses TRBV14 and TRBJ1-5; 8 bases align to TRBD1. CDR3 length: 15 amino acids. The junction had 2 bases not matched to a gene; V was cut back by 1 base and J by 3 bases. Germline CDR1 is SGHDN and CDR2 is FVKESK. The CDR3 coding sequence is TGTGCCAGCAGCCAAGGGACAGGGATCAATCAGCCCCAGCATTTT. This translates into CASSQGTGINQPQHF.

The V and J genes are TRBV28 and TRBJ1-2, with 7 bases aligning to TRBD1. Unmatched junction bases numbered 0, after V lost 2 bases and J lost 3 bases. This CDR3 is 13 amino acids long. Germline V CDR1 and CDR2: MDHEN, SYDVKM. The CDR3 reads CASSLGTDYGYTF. In DNA, the CDR3 is TGTGCCAGCAGTTTAGGGACAGACTATGGCTACACCTTC.

The rearrangement uses TRBV27 and TRBJ2-6, with D maybe TRBD1 (6 bases). CDR3 length: 18 amino acids. Germline V gives CDR1 MNHEY, CDR2 SMNVEV (reference sequence). Trimming stripped 1 base from V and 0 bases from J, with 13 bases between. CDR3 DNA: TGTGCCAGCAGTTTATTAGGGGGTGGGAGCTCTGGGGCCAACGTCCTGACTTTC. Amino acid sequence: CASSLLGGGSSGANVLTF.

The V gene is TRBV24-1, the J gene TRBJ2-5, with TRBD2 matching over 7 bases. The CDR3 is 13 residues long. Trimming at V came to 4 bases and at J to 3 bases, leaving 1 base not matched to a gene. The germline V gene encodes CDR1 KGHDR and CDR2 SFDVKD. The CDR3 loop is CATSEGGEETQYF. CDR3 coding DNA: TGTGCCACCAGTGAGGGAGGGGAAGAGACCCAGTACTTC.

V gene TRBV5-1 combines with J gene TRBJ1-1; 7 bases agree with TRBD1. J was trimmed by 2 bases and V by 4 bases; bases with no gene match: 8. In germline, CDR1 is SGHRS, CDR2 YFSETQ. The CDR3 consists of 15 residues. The DNA of the CDR3 is TGCGCCAGCAGCCTACTACAGGGGTCTAACACTGAAGCTTTCTTT. Translated, it gives CASSLLQGSNTEAFF. The full variable domain, completed using reference TRBV5-1 and TRBJ1-1, is KAGVTQTPRYLIKTRGQQVTLSCSPISGHRSVSWYQQTPGQGLQFLFEYFSETQRNKGNFPGRFSGRQFSNSRSEMNVSTLELGDSALYLCASSLLQGSNTEAFFGQGTRLTVV.

The count of this clone is one. The chain recombines TRBV5-1 with TRBJ2-3; 10 bases are a match to TRBD2. V dropped 3 bases and J dropped 2; count of bases not matched to a gene: 3. CDR1 is SGHRS, CDR2 YFSETQ, per germline. This CDR3 is 15 amino acids long. The CDR3 DNA is TGCGCCAGCAGCTCGGGACTAGCGTCCACAGATACGCAGTATTTT. Protein sequence: CASSSGLASTDTQYF.

This clone was picked up one time. The chain carries TRBV12-5 and TRBJ1-2; D is possibly TRBD1 (6 bases). In germline, CDR1 is LGHNT, CDR2 FRNRAP. This CDR3 has 15 amino acids. V lost 4 bases, J lost 2 bases, and 14 bases lay in between. The CDR3 reads CASGSRGSNNYGYTF. DNA for the CDR3: TGTGCTAGTGGTTCCAGGGGATCTAACAACTATGGCTACACCTTC.

This chain uses TRBV5-8 with TRBJ1-2; TRBD1 is a possible D gene (5 bases). This CDR3 is built from 13 residues. Germline assignment: CDR1 SGHTS and CDR2 YDEGEE. V gave up 4 bases and J gave up 3 bases, with 10 bases separating them. Here the CDR3 DNA reads TGTGCCAGCAGCATATTGACAGACTATGGCTACACCTTC. Amino acid sequence: CASSILTDYGYTF.

The V gene is TRBV7-9, the J gene TRBJ2-1; D remains unclear. CDR3 length: 15 residues. The germline V and J ends were trimmed by 5 bases and 6 bases, with 17 bases remaining between them. Germline V gene sequence: CDR1 SEHNR, CDR2 FQNEAQ (reference sequence). The CDR3 sequence is CASSPPDAQINEQFF. The CDR3 DNA is TGTGCCAGCAGCCCCCCCGATGCTCAGATCAATGAGCAGTTCTTC.

The CDR3 region is CASSLPGTGNYEQYF. The CDR3 nucleotides are TGCGCCAGCAGCCTCCCCGGGACTGGTAACTACGAGCAGTACTTC. This chain joins TRBV5-1 and TRBJ2-7, with D possibly TRBD2 on 6 matching bases. Germline CDR1 is SGHRS and CDR2 is YFSETQ. V lost 4 bases and J 3 bases, leaving 17 bases between the germline ends. There are 15 residues in the CDR3.

This clone was seen a handful of times. The chain is built from TRBV12-3 or TRBV12-4 and TRBJ1-5; D is uncertain. The germline V and J ends were trimmed by 5 bases and 7 bases, with 9 bases remaining between them. The CDR3 runs 12 residues. CDR3 amino acids: CASSLSPQPQHF. The DNA of the CDR3 is TGTGCCAGCAGTCTCTCCCCCCAGCCCCAGCATTTT.

The gene calls are TRBV11-2 and TRBJ2-1; TRBD2 matches 8 bases. The junction had 3 bases not matched to a gene; V was cut back by 5 bases and J by 3 bases. In germline, CDR1 is SGHAT, CDR2 FQNNGV. This CDR3 has 14 amino acids. In DNA, the CDR3 is TGTGCCAGCAGCAAGACTAGCGTCTACAATGAGCAGTTCTTC. Translating it yields CASSKTSVYNEQFF.